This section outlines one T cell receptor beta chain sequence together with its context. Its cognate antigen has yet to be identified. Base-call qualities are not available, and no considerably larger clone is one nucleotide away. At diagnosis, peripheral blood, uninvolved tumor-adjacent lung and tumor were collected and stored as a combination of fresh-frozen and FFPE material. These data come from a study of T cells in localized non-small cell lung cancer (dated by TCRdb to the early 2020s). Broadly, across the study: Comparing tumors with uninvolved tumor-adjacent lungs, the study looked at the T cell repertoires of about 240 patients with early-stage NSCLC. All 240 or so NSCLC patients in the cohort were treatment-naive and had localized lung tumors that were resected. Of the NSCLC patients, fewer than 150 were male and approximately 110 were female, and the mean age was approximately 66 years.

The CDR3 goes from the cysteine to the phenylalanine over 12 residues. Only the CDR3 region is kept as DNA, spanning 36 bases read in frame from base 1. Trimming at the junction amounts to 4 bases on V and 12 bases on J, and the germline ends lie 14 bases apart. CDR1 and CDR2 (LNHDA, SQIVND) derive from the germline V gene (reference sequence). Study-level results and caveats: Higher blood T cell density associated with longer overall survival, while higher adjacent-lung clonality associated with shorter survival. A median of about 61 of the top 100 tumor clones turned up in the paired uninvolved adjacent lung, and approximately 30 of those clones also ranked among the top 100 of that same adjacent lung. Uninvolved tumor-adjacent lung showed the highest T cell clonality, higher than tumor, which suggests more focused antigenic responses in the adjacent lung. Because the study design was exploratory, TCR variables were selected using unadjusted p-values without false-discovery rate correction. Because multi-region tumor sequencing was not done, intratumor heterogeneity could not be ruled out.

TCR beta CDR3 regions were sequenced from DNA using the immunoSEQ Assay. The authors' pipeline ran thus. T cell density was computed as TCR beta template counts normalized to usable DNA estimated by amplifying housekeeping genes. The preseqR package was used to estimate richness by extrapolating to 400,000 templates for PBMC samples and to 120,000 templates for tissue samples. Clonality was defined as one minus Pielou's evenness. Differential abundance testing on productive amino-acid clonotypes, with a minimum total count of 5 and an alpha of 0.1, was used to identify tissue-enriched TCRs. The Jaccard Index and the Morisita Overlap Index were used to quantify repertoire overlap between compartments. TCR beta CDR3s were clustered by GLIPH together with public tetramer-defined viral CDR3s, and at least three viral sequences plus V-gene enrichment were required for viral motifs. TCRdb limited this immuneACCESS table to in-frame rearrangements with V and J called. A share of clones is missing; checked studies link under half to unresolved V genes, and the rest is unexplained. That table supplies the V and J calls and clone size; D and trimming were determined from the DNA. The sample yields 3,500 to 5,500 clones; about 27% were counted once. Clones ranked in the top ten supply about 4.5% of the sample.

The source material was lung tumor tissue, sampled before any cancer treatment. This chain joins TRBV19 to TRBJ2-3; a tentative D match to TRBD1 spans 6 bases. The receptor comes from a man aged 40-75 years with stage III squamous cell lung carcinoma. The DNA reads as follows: TGTGCCAGTAGTACGGACAGAGCAGACCAGTATTTT. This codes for CASSTDRADQYF.